Reported below is one T cell receptor beta chain. Its antigen is unidentified. The entry originates in a study of OX40 agonist ivuxolimab in advanced cancers. Background on the study: All patients had ivuxolimab intravenously every 2 weeks at 0.01 to 10 mg/kg. Earlier anti-PD-1, anti-PD-L1 or anti-CTLA-4 therapy was permitted; over 35% had received some.

Between the trimmed V and J ends, which lost 5 bases and 5 bases, there was a span of 21 bases. CDR1 and CDR2 (germline): LNHDA, SQIVND (reference sequence). The CDR3 spans 16 residues. The study, taken as a whole, reports: Which antigen the expanded peripheral T cells recognized is unknown.

TCRdb's table, derived via immunoSEQ multiplex PCR, lists solely in-frame clones and lacks some. This sample has tens of thousands of clones, with just under 80% found just once. The sequence derives from an adult with an advanced solid tumor such as melanoma, head and neck, liver or kidney cancer. The chain combines TRBV19 with TRBJ1-1; the D gene is possibly TRBD1 (6 bases). The material was CD4+ or CD8+ T cells sorted from blood, obtained in a trial of the OX40 agonist ivuxolimab. The CDR3 nucleotides read TGTGCCAGTAGTCCTTGGGAGGCAGGGGATAGAACTGAAGCTTTCTTT. Its translation: CASSPWEAGDRTEAFF.